This T cell receptor (beta chain) comes out of a study of blood T cell repertoires in COVID-19. Study-level background: The samples span acute and convalescent COVID-19 from the United States, Italy and Spain. PBMCs, B-cell-depleted T cells, or T cells provided the cDNA or gDNA that made up the material.

With 2 bases removed from V and 0 bases from J, the gap between germline ends came to 3 bases. Germline CDR1 is SGHDT and CDR2 is YYEEEE. CDR3 length equals 13 residues. TCRdb keeps only in-frame clones here, not all; method: immunoSEQ multiplex PCR. The sample holds approximately 89,000 clones; 85% to 90% are singletons and the top ten take roughly 14%. This receptor was identified in a woman in her 70s with acute or convalescent COVID-19. The sample taken for sequencing was peripheral blood. This chain connects TRBV5-6 to TRBJ1-5; D gene uncertain. The CDR3 loop reads CASSFSSNQPQHF. CDR3 sequence (DNA): TGTGCCAGCAGCTTCTCTAGCAATCAGCCCCAGCATTTT.